This T cell receptor (beta chain) was profiled in a study of blood T cells in healthy people across ages. PCR was performed a second time for roughly 7 to 11 cycles using a sample-barcoded 5' primer and a J-beta primer mix. MiXCR, applied by TCRdb to the 5' RACE reads, yields one record per CDR3 protein. Counted here are 1.5 million to 2 million distinct CDR3 sequences, about 49% occurring once; the ten biggest clones make up around 2.1%. The source of this sequence is a woman aged 40 to 50 in good health. The specimen was blood.

CDR3 nucleotide sequence: TGTGCCACCAGCAACTCCGGAAGGGAGACCCAGTACTTC. This translates into CATSNSGRETQYF. The chain carries TRBV15 and TRBJ2-5; D call uncertain. CDR3 length equals 13 residues. Germline CDR1 LNHNV, CDR2 YYDKDF (reference sequence). Trimming cost V 4 bases and J 5 bases, with 11 bases left between them.